The clone carrying this T cell receptor beta chain was recorded once. In the study's own analysis: Estimation of nucleated cell counts was performed using reference gene primer amplification. Profiled with immunoSEQ multiplex PCR; TCRdb holds only in-frame clones, not every one. V and J calls and clone size are given by that table; D and trimming were obtained from the DNA. Of 200,000 to 300,000 clones in the sample, over 65% were seen once. The data originate from a study of blood T cell repertoires in COVID-19. Study summary: COVID-19 samples, acute and convalescent, were from the United States, Italy and Spain. The analysed material was cDNA or gDNA that came from T cells, B-cell-depleted T cells, or PBMCs.

The V gene end was trimmed by 2 bases and the J gene end by 7 bases; junction bases not matched to a gene: 5. Looked up from germline, CDR1 is SGHDT and CDR2 is YYEEEE. The length of the CDR3 is 15 residues. The sequence came from a woman older than 75 with acute or convalescent COVID-19. The sequenced material came from peripheral blood. The rearrangement links TRBV5-6 to TRBJ2-5, with 13 bases matching TRBD2. This CDR3 reads CASSLLAGGPGTQYF. The CDR3, as DNA: TGTGCCAGCAGCTTACTAGCGGGGGGGCCCGGGACCCAGTACTTC.